This TCR beta chain was identified in a study of T cells in Graves' hyperthyroidism and ophthalmopathy (dated by TCRdb to about 2019). General notes on the study: Peripheral blood was sampled at the time of initial diagnosis, prior to any treatment. To identify TCR V-J signatures that set the groups apart, the researchers used a discovery cohort of approximately 98 patients, made up of 40 to 45 with Graves' ophthalmopathy and 55 to 65 with stable Graves' hyperthyroidism. Whether ophthalmopathy could be predicted prospectively was tested in an independent validation cohort made up of 18 to 20 hyperthyroidism patients plus 17 patients who later progressed to ophthalmopathy. The approximately 98 discovery patients were randomly divided into training and test sets at a 7:3 ratio. The study also compared thyroid tissue and blood T-cell repertoires from about six Graves' hyperthyroidism patients. After sampling, hyperthyroidism patients received methimazole starting at 30 mg daily, and ophthalmopathy patients received high-dose intravenous methylprednisolone. The paper reports TCR Vbeta CDR3 sequencing of some 140 peripheral blood samples: approximately 41 ophthalmopathy, about 75 hyperthyroidism and some 17 progressor patients.

TCR beta CDR3 regions were amplified from RNA transcripts. The TCR CDR3 was subjected to a first round of RT-PCR using the HTBI primer set and the Qiagen OneStep RT-PCR kit. A second multiplex PCR round built the libraries, followed by size selection and purification. Paired-end sequencing of the libraries was performed with 100 bp reads on an Illumina HiSeq2000. The source study handled its data this way. SOAPnuke was used to process the raw data, throwing out any read that contained adapters or uncalled bases, had a mean Phred below 15, or lacked an exact constant-primer or identifier match. High-quality paired reads were merged using COPE v1.2.5, and each unique nucleotide sequence was defined as a clonotype. Clonotypes were aligned to IMGT TRBV, TRBD and TRBJ reference segments using MiTCR v1.1. The analysis was restricted to V-J combinations with a frequency above 0.0001, which together covered 99% to 99.2% of the repertoires. The TCS score was defined as F50 (clonal expansion) divided by E x V (chaos), with BLOSUM62-based TCRdist calculated between CDR3 peptides within each V-J. Welch's t-statistics and random forest reduced approximately 520 V-J features to about 13, which were used in a naive Bayes classifier (R e1071). In TCRdb, the public reads were trimmed at Q25 with fastp and aligned with MiXCR, with productive beta chains retained. Rows are combined by CDR3 protein, so each entry shows the most common genes and DNA. The authors' filters were not applied to this entry. The table for this sample lists about 560,000 distinct CDR3 sequences; about a sixth of them were counted only once. The ten largest clones represent 15% to 20% of the sample.

In regard to this clonotype: The target of this receptor is not known. One base away there is no much larger clone; base qualities are not given.

From its cysteine to its phenylalanine, the CDR3 spans 15 amino acids. Only CDR3 DNA remains: 45 bases, in frame from the first base. From V the trimming removes 6 bases and from J it removes 6 bases, while the gene matches leave 9 bases of the junction unaccounted for. The germline V gene encodes CDR1 MNHEY and CDR2 SVGEGT. Points the paper makes about the study in general: In validation, progression to ophthalmopathy was predicted by the model with 70% to 71% sensitivity and 72.22% specificity, a median of roughly 6 months before onset. In cross-validation, a model built on a 13 V-J signature told ophthalmopathy apart from stable hyperthyroidism with under 90% sensitivity and approximately 84% specificity, and in testing the same model reached 80%/75%. No statistical method was used to set the sample size in advance, and investigators knew the group allocation. Blood samples also contained most of the expanded thyroid clonotypes (frequency above 0.001), which suggests that blood repertoires may reflect thyroid immune responses.

Stable Graves' hyperthyroidism was defined as the absence of progression to ophthalmopathy over 18 months of follow-up. Hyperthyroidism patients were newly diagnosed, had a disease duration of under 2 months, and were aged 18 to 65 years. Any patient with an uncontrolled infection, another autoimmune disease, pregnancy or lactation was excluded. Diagnoses relied on clinical symptoms, serum thyroxine and TRAb, thyroid ultrasound and orbital computed tomography. PBMCs were separated from roughly 10 ml of fresh peripheral blood using Ficoll-Paque density gradient centrifugation. Total RNA was extracted with Trizol reagent, and quality was checked on an Agilent 2100 Bioanalyzer.

The sequencing sample was made of blood. This clonotype was sampled from a woman aged 18-29 years with Graves' hyperthyroidism. The V gene is TRBV6-2 or TRBV6-3 and the J gene is TRBJ1-5; a stretch of 9 junction bases matches TRBD1. CDR3 reads: CASRRQQGAVQPQHF. The nucleotide sequence reads TGTGCCAGCAGAAGACAACAGGGGGCAGTTCAGCCCCAGCATTTT.